Sequencing of this T cell receptor beta chain was carried out in a study of blood T cell repertoires in COVID-19. Study details: Material from acute and convalescent COVID-19 was sourced from the United States, Italy and Spain.

This CDR3 has 16 residues. Germline V gene lookup returns CDR1 MNHEY and CDR2 SVGAGI. The ends were cut back, 0 bases at V and 0 bases at J, with 9 bases in the middle. Enrolment of Seattle patients took place during active infection, and they were followed longitudinally. As processed by the authors: It was from reference gene primer amplification that nucleated cell counts were estimated. The protocol was immunoSEQ multiplex PCR, while the TCRdb copy is restricted to in-frame clones and leaves out a portion. From that table come the V and J calls and clone size; the DNA was used to work out D and trimming. The sample shows 250,000 to 350,000 clones, roughly 84% of them seen only once.

This chain connects TRBV6-5 to TRBJ1-3, with TRBD1 as a possible D gene (5 bases). Sequencing used peripheral blood. This TCR was sampled from a human donor with COVID-19, enrolled during active disease. The donor label of this sample is uncertain. CDR3 loop: CASSYSWGVSGNTIYF. DNA of the CDR3: TGTGCCAGCAGTTACTCTTGGGGGGTCTCTGGAAACACCATATATTTT.